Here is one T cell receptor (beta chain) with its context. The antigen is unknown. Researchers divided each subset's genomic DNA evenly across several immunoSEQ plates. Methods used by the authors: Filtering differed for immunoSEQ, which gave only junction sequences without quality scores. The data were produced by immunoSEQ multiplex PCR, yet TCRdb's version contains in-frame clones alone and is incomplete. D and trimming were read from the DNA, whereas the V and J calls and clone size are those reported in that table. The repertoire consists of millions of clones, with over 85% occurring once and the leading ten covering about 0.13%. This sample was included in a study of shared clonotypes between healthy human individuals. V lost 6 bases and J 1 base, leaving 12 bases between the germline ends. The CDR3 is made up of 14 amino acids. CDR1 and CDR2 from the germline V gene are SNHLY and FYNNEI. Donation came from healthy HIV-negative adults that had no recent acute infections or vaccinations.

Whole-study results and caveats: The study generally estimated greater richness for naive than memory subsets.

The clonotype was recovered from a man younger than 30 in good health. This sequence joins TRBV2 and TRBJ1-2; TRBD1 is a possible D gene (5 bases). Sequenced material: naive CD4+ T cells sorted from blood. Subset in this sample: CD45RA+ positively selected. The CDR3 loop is CASSLQGDNYGYTF. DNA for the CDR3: TGTGCCAGCAGCCTACAAGGGGATAACTATGGCTACACCTTC.